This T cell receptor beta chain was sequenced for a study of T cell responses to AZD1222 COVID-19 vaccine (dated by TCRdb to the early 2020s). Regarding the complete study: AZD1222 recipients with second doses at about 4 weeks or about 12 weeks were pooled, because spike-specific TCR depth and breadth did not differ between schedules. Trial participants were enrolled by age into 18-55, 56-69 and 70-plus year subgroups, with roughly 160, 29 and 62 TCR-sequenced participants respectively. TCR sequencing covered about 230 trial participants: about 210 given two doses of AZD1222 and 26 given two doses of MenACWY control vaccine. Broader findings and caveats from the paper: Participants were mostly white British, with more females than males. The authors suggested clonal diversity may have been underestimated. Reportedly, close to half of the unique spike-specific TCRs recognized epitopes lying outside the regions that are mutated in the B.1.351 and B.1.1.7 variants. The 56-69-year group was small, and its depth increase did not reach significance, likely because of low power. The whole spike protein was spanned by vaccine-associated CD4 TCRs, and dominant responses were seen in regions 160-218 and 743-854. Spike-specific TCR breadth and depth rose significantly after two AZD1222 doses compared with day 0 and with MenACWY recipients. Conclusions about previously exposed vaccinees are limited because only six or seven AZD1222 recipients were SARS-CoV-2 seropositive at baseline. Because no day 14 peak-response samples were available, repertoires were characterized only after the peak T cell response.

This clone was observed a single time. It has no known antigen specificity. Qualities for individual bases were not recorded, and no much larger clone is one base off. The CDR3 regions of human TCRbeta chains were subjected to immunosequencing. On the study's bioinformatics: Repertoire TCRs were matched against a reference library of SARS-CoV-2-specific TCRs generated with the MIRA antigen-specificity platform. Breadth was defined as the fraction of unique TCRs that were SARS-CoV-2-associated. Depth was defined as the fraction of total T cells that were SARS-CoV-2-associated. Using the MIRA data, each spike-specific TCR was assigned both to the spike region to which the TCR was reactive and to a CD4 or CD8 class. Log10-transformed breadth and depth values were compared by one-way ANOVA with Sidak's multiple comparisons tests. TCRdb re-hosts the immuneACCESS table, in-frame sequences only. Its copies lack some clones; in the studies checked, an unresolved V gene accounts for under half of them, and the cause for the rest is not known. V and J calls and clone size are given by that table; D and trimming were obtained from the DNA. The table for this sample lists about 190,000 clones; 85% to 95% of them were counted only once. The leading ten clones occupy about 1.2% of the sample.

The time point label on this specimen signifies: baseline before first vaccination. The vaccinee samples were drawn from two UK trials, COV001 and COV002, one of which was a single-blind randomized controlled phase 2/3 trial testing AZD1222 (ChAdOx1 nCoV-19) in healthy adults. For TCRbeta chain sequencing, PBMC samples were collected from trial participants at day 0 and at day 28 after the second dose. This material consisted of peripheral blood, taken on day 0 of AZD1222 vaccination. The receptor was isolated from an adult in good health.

This receptor has the CDR3 CASSSYNEQFF. The nucleotides read TGCGCCAGCAGCTCTTACAATGAGCAGTTCTTC. The chain is encoded by TRBV5-1 joined to TRBJ2-1; there is no confident call for the D gene. The junction shows trimming of 3 bases on V and 4 bases on J, plus 2 bases between the germline ends. Inclusive of the bounding cysteine and phenylalanine, the CDR3 is 11 residues long. Of all the DNA, just the CDR3 is kept, 33 bases in frame from base 1. From a lookup of the germline V gene, CDR1 and CDR2 are SGHRS and YFSETQ.